This T cell receptor (beta chain) was sequenced for a study of T-cell memory formation after mild COVID-19. Background on the study: Across donors, TCR clusters were largely donor specific. Overall study results and limits: Nothing confirmed that second-wave clones peaking on day 37 were specific for SARS-CoV-2. Clones that contracted from day 15 to 85 had balanced CD4/CD8; later expanders were CD4+ biased.

Amplification by 5'RACE using constant-segment primers produced TCR alpha and TCR beta cDNA libraries that carried sample barcodes and UMIs. Using its own MiXCR run on the 5' RACE reads, TCRdb lists one record per CDR3 protein. The sample lists about 350,000 distinct CDR3 sequences, under 15% occurring once. With regard to this clonotype: Its antigen is undetermined.

Source material: PBMCs or a T cell subset sorted from them (not recorded which). This TCR was recovered from a man younger than 30 who had mild COVID-19 (a few samples of this study predate the infection). Cell type and time point are not known.

The CDR3 loop is CSVEGDSLRETQYF. The CDR3 DNA follows: TGCAGCGTTGAGGGAGATTCCCTCCGGGAGACCCAGTACTTC. The chain carries TRBV29-1 and TRBJ2-5; maybe TRBD2 (5 bases). In germline, CDR1 is SQVTM, CDR2 ANQGSEA. This CDR3 comprises 14 residues. V lost 3 bases, J lost 5 bases, and 16 bases lay in between.